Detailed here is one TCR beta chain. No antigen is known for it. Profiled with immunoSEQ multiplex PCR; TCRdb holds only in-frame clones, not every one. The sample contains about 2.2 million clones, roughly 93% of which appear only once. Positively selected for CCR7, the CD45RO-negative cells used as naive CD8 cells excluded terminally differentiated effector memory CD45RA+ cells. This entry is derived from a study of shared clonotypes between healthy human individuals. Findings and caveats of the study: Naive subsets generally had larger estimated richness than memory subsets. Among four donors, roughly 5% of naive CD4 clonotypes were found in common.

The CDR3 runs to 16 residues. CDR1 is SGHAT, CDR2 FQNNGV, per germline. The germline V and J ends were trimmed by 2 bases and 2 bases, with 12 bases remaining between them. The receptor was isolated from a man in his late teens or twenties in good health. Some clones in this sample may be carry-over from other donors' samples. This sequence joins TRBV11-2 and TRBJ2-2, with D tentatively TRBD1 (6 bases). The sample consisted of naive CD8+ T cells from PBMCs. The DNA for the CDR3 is TGTGCCAGCAGCTTATTCGGGACACATAACACCGGGGAGCTGTTTTTT. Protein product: CASSLFGTHNTGELFF.